The rows below give T cell receptor beta chains drawn from one sample of a study of shared clonotypes between healthy human individuals. Clones were read by immunoSEQ multiplex PCR, and TCRdb kept only the in-frame ones, dropping some. The repertoire holds about 2 million clones, less than 95% seen once, with roughly 1% in the top ten. The sequencing sample was made of naive CD8+ T cells sorted from blood. The receptors were gathered from a young man in good health. CDR3s include the opening cysteine and the closing phenylalanine or tryptophan. Each record gives: J gene, clone size, D gene, V gene, CDR3 DNA, CDR3 protein. The D gene is left open where the match is weak. The size entry is marked missing in some rows and otherwise reads once, few, many or a size class.

TRBJ2-2 | NA | NA | TRBV29-1 | TGCAGCGCCGGGGACTTCGCGAACACCGGGGAGCTGTTTTTT | CSAGDFANTGELFF
TRBJ2-6 | NA | TRBD1 | TRBV4-3 | TGCGCCAGCAGCCAGGGACAGTCCGGCGGGGCCAACGTCCTGACTTTC | CASSQGQSGGANVLTF
TRBJ1-1 | NA | NA | TRBV9 | TGTGCCAGCAGCGTATCCTTGGGGGCTGAAGCTTTCTTT | CASSVSLGAEAFF
TRBJ2-7 | NA | NA | TRBV9 | TGTGCCAGCACAGGCCGGTTTTACGAGCAGTACTTC | CASTGRFYEQYF
TRBJ2-7 | NA | NA | TRBV16 | TGTGCCAGCAGCCAACAGGACATGACGTCCTACGAGCAGTACTTC | CASSQQDMTSYEQYF
TRBJ2-7 | NA | NA | TRBV5-8 | TGTGCCAGCAGTCGGGGGCCTCATCCCTACGAGCAGTACTTC | CASSRGPHPYEQYF
TRBJ2-1 | NA | TRBD2 | TRBV30 | TGTGCCTGGAACGAACTAGCGTACGATGAGCAGTTCTTC | CAWNELAYDEQFF
TRBJ2-5 | NA | NA | TRBV9 | TGTGCCAGCAGCGTATCCGGGAGTCAGACCCAGTACTTC | CASSVSGSQTQYF
TRBJ2-1 | NA | NA | TRBV19 | TGTGCCAGTAGTATCGGGCAGGGTATCTACAATGAGCAGTTCTTC | CASSIGQGIYNEQFF
TRBJ2-7 | NA | NA | TRBV4-3 | TGCGCCAGCAGCCAAGATCTCGGGCTCTCGGGAGACTACGAGCAGTACTTC | CASSQDLGLSGDYEQYF
TRBJ2-7 | NA | TRBD2 | TRBV5-6 | TGTGCCAGCAGCCTGGGACTAGCGGGAGTAACCTACGAGCAGTACTTC | CASSLGLAGVTYEQYF
TRBJ2-7 | NA | TRBD2 | TRBV11-2 | TGTGCCAGCAGCTTGACTAGCGGTCCCTACGAGCAGTACTTC | CASSLTSGPYEQYF
TRBJ2-3 | NA | TRBD2 | TRBV4-3 | TGCGCCAGCAGCCCTACCGGACTAGCGGGATTGACAGATACGCAGTATTTT | CASSPTGLAGLTDTQYF
TRBJ1-1 | once | NA | TRBV6-5 | TGTGCCAGCAGTTACCAGTTCAGGGGTGAAGCTTTCTTT | CASSYQFRGEAFF
TRBJ2-7 | NA | NA | TRBV6-5 | TGTGCCAGCAGTCAGGGCGAGCAGTACTTC | CASSQGEQYF
TRBJ1-6 | NA | NA | TRBV21-1 | TGTGCCAGCAGCACCTTACAGGGCGTGGGATCACCCCTCCACTTT | CASSTLQGVGSPLHF
TRBJ2-1 | NA | TRBD2 | TRBV6-6 | TGTGCCAGCAGCCCCGGGGACTACCCTCCCGGTGAGCAGTTCTTC | CASSPGDYPPGEQFF
TRBJ1-2 | NA | NA | TRBV11-2 | TGTGCCAGCAGCTCGGGGGGACCTAACTATGGCTACACCTTC | CASSSGGPNYGYTF
TRBJ2-6 | NA | NA | TRBV30 | TGTGCCTGTTCCAGGGACTCTGGGGCCAACGTCCTGACTTTC | CACSRDSGANVLTF
TRBJ2-3 | NA | TRBD2 | TRBV7-6 | TGTGCCAGCAGCTTAGGGCCCGGCAGCGGGGGGCCTCCAGATACGCAGTATTTT | CASSLGPGSGGPPDTQYF
TRBJ1-1 | NA | TRBD1 | TRBV2 | TGTGCCAGCACCCGCCCACCAAGGACAGGGGGCGCGAACACTGAAGCTTTCTTT | CASTRPPRTGGANTEAFF
TRBJ2-1 | NA | TRBD2 | TRBV5-1 | TGCGCCAGCAGCTTAGCGGGAGGTGACAATGAGCAGTTCTTC | CASSLAGGDNEQFF
TRBJ2-7 | once | NA | TRBV7-9 | TGTGCCAGCAGCTTAGCGGACCAGTACGAGCAGTACTTC | CASSLADQYEQYF
TRBJ2-1 | NA | NA | TRBV19 | TGTGCCAGTAGTCCGTGGGGGGCGGCTGAGCAGTTCTTC | CASSPWGAAEQFF
TRBJ1-1 | NA | NA | TRBV10-2 | TGCGCCAGCAGTGAGCGGGGGGGCGGGTTAGGTTCTGAAGCTTTCTTT | CASSERGGGLGSEAFF
TRBJ2-7 | NA | TRBD2 | TRBV9 | TGTGCCAGCAGCCCAAGTGGTCTAGCGGGAGGGAGCTCCTACGAGCAGTACTTC | CASSPSGLAGGSSYEQYF
TRBJ1-2 | NA | TRBD1 | TRBV14 | TGTGCCAGCAGCCCGGGACAGAGATATGGCTACACCTTC | CASSPGQRYGYTF
TRBJ2-1 | once | NA | TRBV6-5 | TGTGCCAGCAGTTACATGCGTGGGTCCTACAATGAGCAGTTCTTC | CASSYMRGSYNEQFF
TRBJ2-7 | NA | TRBD2 | TRBV7-2 | TGTGCCAGCAGCCCGGGGGGACTAGCGGGGTTCTCCTACGAGCAGTACTTC | CASSPGGLAGFSYEQYF
TRBJ2-5 | NA | TRBD2 | TRBV5-1 | TGCGCCAGCAGCCAAGGACTAGCGGGGTTGCAAGAGACCCAGTACTTC | CASSQGLAGLQETQYF
TRBJ2-7 | NA | TRBD1 | TRBV10-2 | TGCGCCAGCAGGGGACAGACCCATGACGAGCAGTACTTC | CASRGQTHDEQYF
TRBJ2-3 | NA | NA | TRBV9 | TGTGCCAGCAGTAGGTTACATACGCAGTATTTT | CASSRLHTQYF
TRBJ1-5 | NA | NA | TRBV28 | TGTGCCAGCAGTTCGGAGGGGGAGCCCCAGCATTTT | CASSSEGEPQHF
TRBJ1-5 | NA | TRBD1 | TRBV28 | TGTGCCAGCAGTTTAGGGACAGGAAACAATCAGCCCCAGCATTTT | CASSLGTGNNQPQHF
TRBJ2-6 | NA | NA | TRBV13 | TGTGCCAGCAGCTCTGAGGGGCTAGTCGGGGCCAACGTCCTGACTTTC | CASSSEGLVGANVLTF
TRBJ2-5 | NA | TRBD1 | TRBV27 | TGTGCCAGCAGTCTACTCCCGGGACAGGGAAAAGAGACCCAGTACTTC | CASSLLPGQGKETQYF
TRBJ2-7 | once | NA | TRBV2 | TGTGCCAGCAGCGAACCGGGGGGCCTCAGCGGCGAGCAGTACTTC | CASSEPGGLSGEQYF
TRBJ1-2 | NA | TRBD1 | TRBV9 | TGTGCCAGCAGCGCCCGGGACAGGGAAAATGGCTACACCTTC | CASSARDRENGYTF